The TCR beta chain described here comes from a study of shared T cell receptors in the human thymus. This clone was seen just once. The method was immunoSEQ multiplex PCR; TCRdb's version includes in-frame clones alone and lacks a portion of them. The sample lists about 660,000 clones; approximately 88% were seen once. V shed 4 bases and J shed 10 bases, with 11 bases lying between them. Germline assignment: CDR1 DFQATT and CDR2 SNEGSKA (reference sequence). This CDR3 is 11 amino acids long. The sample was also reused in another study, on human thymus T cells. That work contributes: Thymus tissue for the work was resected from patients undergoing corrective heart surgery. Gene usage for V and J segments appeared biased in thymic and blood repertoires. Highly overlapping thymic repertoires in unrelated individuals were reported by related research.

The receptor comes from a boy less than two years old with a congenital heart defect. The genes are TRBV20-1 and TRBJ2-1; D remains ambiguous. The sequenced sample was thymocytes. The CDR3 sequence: CSAIKSEEQFF. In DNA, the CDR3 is TGCAGTGCTATAAAATCTGAGGAGCAGTTCTTC.